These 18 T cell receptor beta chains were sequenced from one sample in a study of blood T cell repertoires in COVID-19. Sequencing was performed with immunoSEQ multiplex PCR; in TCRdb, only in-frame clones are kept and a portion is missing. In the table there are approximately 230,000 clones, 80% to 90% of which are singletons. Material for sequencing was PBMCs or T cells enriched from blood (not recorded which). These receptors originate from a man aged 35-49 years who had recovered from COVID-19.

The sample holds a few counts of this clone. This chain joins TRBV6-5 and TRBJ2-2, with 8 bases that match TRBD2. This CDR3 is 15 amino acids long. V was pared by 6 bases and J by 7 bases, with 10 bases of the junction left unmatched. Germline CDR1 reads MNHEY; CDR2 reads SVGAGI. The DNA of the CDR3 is TGTGCCAGCAGAAGGACTAGCTTGGTCTACGGGGAGCTGTTTTTT. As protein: CASRRTSLVYGELFF.

The CDR3 DNA reads TGTGCCAGCTCACAGTTAGTAGGACAAGACTACAATGAGCAGTTCTTC. Protein: CASSQLVGQDYNEQFF. V usage is TRBV18 and J usage is TRBJ2-1; possibly TRBD1 for D (5 bases). V gave up 4 bases and J gave up 3 bases, with 16 bases separating them. The CDR3 is 16 amino acids. In germline, CDR1 is KGHSH, CDR2 LQKENI.

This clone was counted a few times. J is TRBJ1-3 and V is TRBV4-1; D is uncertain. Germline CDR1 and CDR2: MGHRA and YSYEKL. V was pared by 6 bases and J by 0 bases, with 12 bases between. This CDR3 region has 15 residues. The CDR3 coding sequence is TGCGCCAGCAGGCAAAGTACGGTCTCTGGAAACACCATATATTTT. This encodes CASRQSTVSGNTIYF.

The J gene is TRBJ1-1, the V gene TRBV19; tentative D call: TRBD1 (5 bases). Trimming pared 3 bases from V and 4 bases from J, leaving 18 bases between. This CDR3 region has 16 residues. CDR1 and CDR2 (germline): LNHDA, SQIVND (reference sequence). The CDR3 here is CASSMAGRGPSTEAFF. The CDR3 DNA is TGTGCCAGTAGTATGGCGGGGAGGGGACCGAGCACTGAAGCTTTCTTT.

The CDR3 coding sequence is TGTGCCAGCAGCCCGGCCTACGAGCAGTACTTC. It codes for CASSPAYEQYF. The chain uses TRBV27 and TRBJ2-7, with D unclear. Looked up from germline, CDR1 is MNHEY and CDR2 is SMNVEV (reference sequence). Trimming pared 6 bases from V and 2 bases from J, leaving 5 bases between. CDR3 length equals 11 residues.

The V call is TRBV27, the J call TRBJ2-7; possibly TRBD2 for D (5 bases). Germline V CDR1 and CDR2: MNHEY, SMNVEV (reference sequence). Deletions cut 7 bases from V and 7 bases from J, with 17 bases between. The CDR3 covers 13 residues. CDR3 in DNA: TGTGCCAGCACCCCTACGAGGACTGGGGAGCAGTACTTC. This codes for CASTPTRTGEQYF.

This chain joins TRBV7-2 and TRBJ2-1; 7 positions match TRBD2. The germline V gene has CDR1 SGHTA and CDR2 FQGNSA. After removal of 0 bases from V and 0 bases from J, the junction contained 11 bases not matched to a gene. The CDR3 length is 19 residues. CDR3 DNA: TGTGCCAGCAGCTTAGCGCGCGCGAGCGGGGATCTCTCCTACAATGAGCAGTTCTTC. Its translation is CASSLARASGDLSYNEQFF.

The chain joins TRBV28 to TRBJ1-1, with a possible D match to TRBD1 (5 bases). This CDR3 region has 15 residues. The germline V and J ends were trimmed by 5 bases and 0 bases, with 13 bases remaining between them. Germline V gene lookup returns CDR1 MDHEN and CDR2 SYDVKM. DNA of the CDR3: TGTGCCAGCAGTCCCCCGACAGCTATGAACACTGAAGCTTTCTTT. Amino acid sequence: CASSPPTAMNTEAFF.

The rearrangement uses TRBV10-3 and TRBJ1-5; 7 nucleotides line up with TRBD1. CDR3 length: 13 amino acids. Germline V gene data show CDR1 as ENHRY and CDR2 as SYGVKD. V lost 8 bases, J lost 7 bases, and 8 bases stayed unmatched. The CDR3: CAIQQGMGQPQHF. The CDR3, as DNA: TGTGCCATCCAACAGGGGATGGGACAGCCCCAGCATTTT.

As DNA, the CDR3 is TGTGCCAGCACTGGTTATCCCCGAGCTGAAGCTTTCTTT. Amino acids: CASTGYPRAEAFF. J is TRBJ1-1 and V is TRBV27; no reliable D call. V dropped 7 bases and J dropped 6 bases, with 15 bases sitting between them. Germline V lookup: CDR1 MNHEY, CDR2 SMNVEV (reference sequence). This CDR3 has 13 residues.

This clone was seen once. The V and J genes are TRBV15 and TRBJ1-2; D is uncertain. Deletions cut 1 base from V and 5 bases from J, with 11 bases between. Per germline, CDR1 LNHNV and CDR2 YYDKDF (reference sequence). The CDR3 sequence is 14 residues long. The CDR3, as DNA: TGTGCCACCAGCAGAGGAGGAGGCCAGTATGGCTACACCTTC. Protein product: CATSRGGGQYGYTF.

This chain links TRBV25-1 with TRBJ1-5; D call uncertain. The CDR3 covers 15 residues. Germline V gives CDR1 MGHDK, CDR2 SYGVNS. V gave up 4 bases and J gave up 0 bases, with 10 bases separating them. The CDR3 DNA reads TGTGCCAGCAGTGCCGGGATCCATAGCAATCAGCCCCAGCATTTT. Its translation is CASSAGIHSNQPQHF.

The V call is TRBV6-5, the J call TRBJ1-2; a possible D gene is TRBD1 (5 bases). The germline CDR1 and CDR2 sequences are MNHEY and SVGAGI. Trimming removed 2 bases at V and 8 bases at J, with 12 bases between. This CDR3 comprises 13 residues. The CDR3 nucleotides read TGTGCCAGCAGTTACCAGGGTTTAAGGGGCTACACCTTC. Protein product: CASSYQGLRGYTF.

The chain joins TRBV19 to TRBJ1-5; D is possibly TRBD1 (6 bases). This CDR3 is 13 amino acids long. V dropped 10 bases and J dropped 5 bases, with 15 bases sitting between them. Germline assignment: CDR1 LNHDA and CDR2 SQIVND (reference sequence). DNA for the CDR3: TGTGCCAAGGGCAGGGGAGACGATCAGCCCCAGCATTTT. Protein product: CAKGRGDDQPQHF.

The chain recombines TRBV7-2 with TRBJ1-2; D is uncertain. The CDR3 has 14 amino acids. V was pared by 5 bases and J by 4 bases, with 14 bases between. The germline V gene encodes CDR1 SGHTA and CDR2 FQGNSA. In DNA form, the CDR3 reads TGTGCCAGCAGCCTATCGGCGGGCGCCTATGGCTACACCTTC. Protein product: CASSLSAGAYGYTF. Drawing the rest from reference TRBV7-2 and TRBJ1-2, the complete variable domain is GAGVSQSPSNKVTEKGKDVELRCDPISGHTALYWYRQSLGQGLEFLIYFQGNSAPDKSGLPSDRFSAERTGGSVSTLTIQRTQQEDSAVYLCASSLSAGAYGYTFGSGTRLTVV.

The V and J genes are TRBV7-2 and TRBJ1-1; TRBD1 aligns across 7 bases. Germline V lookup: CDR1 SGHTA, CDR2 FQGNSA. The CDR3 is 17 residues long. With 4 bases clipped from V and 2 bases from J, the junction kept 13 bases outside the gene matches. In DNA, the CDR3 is TGTGCCAGCAGCTCGCAATGGGACAGCATCCAAAACACTGAAGCTTTCTTT. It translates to CASSSQWDSIQNTEAFF.

The CDR3 DNA reads as TGTGCCAGCAGACTGAATGAAAAACTGTTTTTT. Translation gives CASRLNEKLFF. This sequence joins TRBV6-5 and TRBJ1-4; D not certain. With 6 bases removed from V and 5 bases from J, the gap between germline ends came to 4 bases. Germline V gene lookup returns CDR1 MNHEY and CDR2 SVGAGI. The CDR3 totals 11 residues.

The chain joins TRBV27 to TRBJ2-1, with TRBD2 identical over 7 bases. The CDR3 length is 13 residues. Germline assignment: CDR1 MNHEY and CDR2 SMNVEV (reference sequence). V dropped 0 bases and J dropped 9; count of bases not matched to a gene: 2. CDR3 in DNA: TGTGCCAGCAGTTTATCGGCTAGCGGTGAGCAGTTCTTC. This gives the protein CASSLSASGEQFF.